This TCR beta chain originates from a study of regulatory T cells. Study results and caveats: Hydrophobic residues at CDR3 positions 6 and 7 were enriched in conventional CD4+ T cells of CD3G-deficient patients. Skewed V and J usage and few unique V-J pairs marked patient repertoires, most in Tregs.

Amplification used 52 TRBV primers and 13 TRBJ primers. Method: immunoSEQ multiplex PCR; TCRdb's copy keeps in-frame clones and lacks some. The sample carries around 30,000 clones, roughly 93% recorded once. Trimming took off 6 bases at V and 1 base at J, with 19 bases between the two ends. CDR3 size: 18 residues. In germline, CDR1 is MDHEN, CDR2 SYDVKM. Every patient with CD3G deficiency had evidence of autoimmunity. At testing, patients were 2 to 39 years old, with reduced naive and increased memory T-cell proportions. Regulatory (CD25-high CD127-low) and conventional (CD25-low CD127-high) CD4+ T cells were sorted separately. A remark on this clone: What it binds is not known.

The sequencing input was conventional CD4+ T cells sorted from blood. This sequence was found in a child aged 2-15 years with CD3G deficiency. V usage is TRBV28 and J usage is TRBJ2-6; D is tentatively TRBD1 or TRBD2 (5 bases each). DNA of the CDR3: TGTGCCAGCAGGCCCGGGGCCTGGGGTAAATCTGGGGCCAACGTCCTGACTTTC. Amino acids: CASRPGAWGKSGANVLTF.